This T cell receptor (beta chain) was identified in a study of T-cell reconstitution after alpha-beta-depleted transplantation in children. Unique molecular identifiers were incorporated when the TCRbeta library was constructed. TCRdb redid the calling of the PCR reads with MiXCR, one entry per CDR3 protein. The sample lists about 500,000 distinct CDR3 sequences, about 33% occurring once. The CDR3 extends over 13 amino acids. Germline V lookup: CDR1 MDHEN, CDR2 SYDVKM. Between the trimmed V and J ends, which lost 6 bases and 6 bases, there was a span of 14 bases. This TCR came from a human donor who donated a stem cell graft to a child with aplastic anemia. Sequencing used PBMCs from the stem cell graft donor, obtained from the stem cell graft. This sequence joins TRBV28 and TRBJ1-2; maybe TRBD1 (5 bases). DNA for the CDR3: TGTGCCAGCAGCCTAGCGGGGGTCGATGGCTACACCTTC. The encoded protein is CASSLAGVDGYTF.